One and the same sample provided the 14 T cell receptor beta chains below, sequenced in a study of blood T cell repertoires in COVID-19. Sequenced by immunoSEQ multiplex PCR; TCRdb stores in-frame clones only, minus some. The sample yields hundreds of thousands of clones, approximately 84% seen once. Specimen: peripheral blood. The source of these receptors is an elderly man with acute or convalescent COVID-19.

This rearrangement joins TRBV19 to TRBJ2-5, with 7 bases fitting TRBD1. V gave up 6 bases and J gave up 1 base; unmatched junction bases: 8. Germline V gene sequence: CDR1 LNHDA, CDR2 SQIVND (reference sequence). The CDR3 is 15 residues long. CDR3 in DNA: TGTGCCAGTAGCCGACAGGGTAGAATCCAAGAGACCCAGTACTTC. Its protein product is CASSRQGRIQETQYF.

CDR3 sequence: CASSPRGGAWNEQFF. DNA for the CDR3: TGCGCCAGCAGCCCCCGGGGGGGGGCTTGGAATGAGCAGTTCTTC. The rearrangement links TRBV5-1 to TRBJ2-1; 8 bases fit TRBD2. The germline CDR1 and CDR2 sequences are SGHRS and YFSETQ. The J segment lost 7 bases and the V segment lost 4 bases, leaving 10 bases of the junction unmatched. The CDR3 has 15 amino acids.

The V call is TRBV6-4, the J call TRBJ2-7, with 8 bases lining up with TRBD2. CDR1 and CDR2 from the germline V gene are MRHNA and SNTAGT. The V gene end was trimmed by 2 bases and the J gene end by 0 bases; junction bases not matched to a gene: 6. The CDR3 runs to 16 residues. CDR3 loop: CASSDHLAGLSYEQYF. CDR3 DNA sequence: TGTGCCAGCAGTGACCACCTAGCGGGCCTCTCCTACGAGCAGTACTTC.

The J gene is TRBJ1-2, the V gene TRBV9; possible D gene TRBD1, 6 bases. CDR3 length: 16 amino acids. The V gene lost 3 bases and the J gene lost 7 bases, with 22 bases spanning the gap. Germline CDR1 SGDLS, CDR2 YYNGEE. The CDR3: CASSAPSRGGAFGYTF. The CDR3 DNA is TGTGCCAGCAGCGCCCCCTCCAGGGGTGGAGCTTTTGGCTACACCTTC.

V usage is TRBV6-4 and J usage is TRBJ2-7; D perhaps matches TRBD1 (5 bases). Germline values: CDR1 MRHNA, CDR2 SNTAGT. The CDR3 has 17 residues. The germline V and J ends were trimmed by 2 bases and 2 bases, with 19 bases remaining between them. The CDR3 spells CASSDPSSGNNAYEQYV. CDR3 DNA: TGTGCCAGCAGTGACCCATCCTCAGGGAATAATGCCTACGAGCAGTACGTC.

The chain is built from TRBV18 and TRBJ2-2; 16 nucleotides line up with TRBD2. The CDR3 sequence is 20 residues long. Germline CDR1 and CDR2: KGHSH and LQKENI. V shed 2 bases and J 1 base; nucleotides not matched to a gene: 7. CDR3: CASSPRSGLAGGLNTGELFF. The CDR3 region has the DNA TGTGCCAGCTCACCAAGATCGGGACTAGCGGGAGGGCTGAACACCGGGGAGCTGTTTTTT.

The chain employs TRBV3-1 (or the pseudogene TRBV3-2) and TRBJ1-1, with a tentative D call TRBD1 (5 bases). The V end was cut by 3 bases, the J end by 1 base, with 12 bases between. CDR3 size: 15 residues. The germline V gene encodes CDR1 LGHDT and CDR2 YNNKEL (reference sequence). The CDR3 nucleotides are TGTGCCAGCAGCCAGGGATTTACAGGGAACACTGAAGCTTTCTTT. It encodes CASSQGFTGNTEAFF.

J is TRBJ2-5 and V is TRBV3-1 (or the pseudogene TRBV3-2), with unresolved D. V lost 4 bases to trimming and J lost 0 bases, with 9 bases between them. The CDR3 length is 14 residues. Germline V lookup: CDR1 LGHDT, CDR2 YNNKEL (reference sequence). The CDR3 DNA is TGTGCCAGCAGCCCAGCAACTAACCAAGAGACCCAGTACTTC. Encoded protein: CASSPATNQETQYF.

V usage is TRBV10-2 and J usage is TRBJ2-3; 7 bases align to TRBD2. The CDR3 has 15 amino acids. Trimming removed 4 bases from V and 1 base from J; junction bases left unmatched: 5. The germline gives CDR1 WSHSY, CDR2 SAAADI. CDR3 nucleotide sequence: TGCGCCAGCAGTGCGGCGGGAGTAGGCACAGATACGCAGTATTTT. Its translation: CASSAAGVGTDTQYF.

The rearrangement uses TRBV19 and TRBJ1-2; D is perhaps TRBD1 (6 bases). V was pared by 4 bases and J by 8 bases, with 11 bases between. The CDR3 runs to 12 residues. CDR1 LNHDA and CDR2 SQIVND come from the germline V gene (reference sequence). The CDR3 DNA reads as TGTGCCAGTAGTACCCACCAGGGGGGCTACACCTTC. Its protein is CASSTHQGGYTF.

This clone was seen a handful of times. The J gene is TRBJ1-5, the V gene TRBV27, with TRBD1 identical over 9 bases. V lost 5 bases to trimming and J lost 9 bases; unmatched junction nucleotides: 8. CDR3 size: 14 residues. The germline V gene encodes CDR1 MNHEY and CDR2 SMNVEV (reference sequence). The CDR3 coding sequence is TGTGCCAGCAGTCCCGACAGGGGGTTGGTGCCCCAGCATTTT. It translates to CASSPDRGLVPQHF.

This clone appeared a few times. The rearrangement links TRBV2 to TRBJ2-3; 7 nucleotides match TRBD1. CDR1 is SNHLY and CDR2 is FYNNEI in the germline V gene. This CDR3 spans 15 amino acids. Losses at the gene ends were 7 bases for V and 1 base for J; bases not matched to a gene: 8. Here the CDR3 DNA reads TGTGCCAGCACTCGAAACAGGGGTCGCACAGATACGCAGTATTTT. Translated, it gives CASTRNRGRTDTQYF. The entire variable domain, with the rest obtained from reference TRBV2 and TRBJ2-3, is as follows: EPEVTQTPSHQVTQMGQEVILRCVPISNHLYFYWYRQILGQKVEFLVSFYNNEISEKSEIFDDQFSVERPDGSNFTLKIRSTKLEDSAMYFCASTRNRGRTDTQYFGPGTRLTVL.

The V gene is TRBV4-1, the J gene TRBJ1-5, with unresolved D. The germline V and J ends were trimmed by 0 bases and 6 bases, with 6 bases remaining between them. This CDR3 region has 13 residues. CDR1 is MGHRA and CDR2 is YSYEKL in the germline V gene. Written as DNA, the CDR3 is TGCGCCAGCAGCCAAGACGGGTTTCAGCCCCAGCATTTT. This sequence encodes CASSQDGFQPQHF.

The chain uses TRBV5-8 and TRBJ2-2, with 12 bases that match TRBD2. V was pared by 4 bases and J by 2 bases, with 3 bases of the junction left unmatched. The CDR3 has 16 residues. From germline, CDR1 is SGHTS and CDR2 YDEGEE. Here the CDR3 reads CASSRLAGVNTGELFF. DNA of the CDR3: TGTGCCAGCAGCCGACTAGCGGGAGTAAACACCGGGGAGCTGTTTTTT. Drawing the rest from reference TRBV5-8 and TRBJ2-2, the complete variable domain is EAGVTQSPTHLIKTRGQQATLRCSPISGHTSVYWYQQALGLGLQFLLWYDEGEERNRGNFPPRFSGRQFPNYSSELNVNALELEDSALYLCASSRLAGVNTGELFFGEGSRLTVL.